This T cell receptor beta chain was identified during a study of human T cells and chemical hapten exposure. About the study: For sensitization, 2% DPC was applied to an approximately 2 cm by approximately 2 cm patch of upper inner arm skin. Patch testing placed 0.01% DPC on the upper back, with readings at 6 days.

This clonotype came up many times. The V end was cut by 1 base, the J end by 5 bases, with 13 bases between. CDR1 is SGDLS, CDR2 YYNGEE, per germline. CDR3 length equals 14 residues. TCRdb processed the RACE reads anew with MiXCR; each CDR3 protein has one entry. Among around 350,000 distinct CDR3 sequences listed, around 5.5% were seen once. Time point indicated: pre-sensitization, week 0. Treatment indicated: therapeutic diphenylcyclopropenone sensitization with weekly scalp DPC. The sequence was obtained from a woman in her late teens or twenties with alopecia areata. Some clones in this sample may be carry-over from other donors' samples. The sequencing here drew on whole blood, taken in connection with sensitization to the hapten diphenylcyclopropenone (DPC). The V call is TRBV9, the J call TRBJ2-7; D perhaps matches TRBD2 (5 bases). The CDR3 region is CASSVRVFGNEQYF. CDR3 sequence (DNA): TGTGCCAGCAGCGTAAGAGTTTTCGGGAACGAGCAGTACTTC.